This T cell receptor beta chain was recorded in a study of cytomegalovirus exposure and HLA in healthy donors. Study-level points and caveats: Follow-up analysis later connected one missense variant in DCLRE1C with trimming of TCR beta V- and J-genes. Researchers catalogued around 150 TCR beta chains as cytomegalovirus-associated.

Everyone who donated was a healthy bone marrow donor. The table lists this clone with a few counts. Its specificity is not known. The V end was cut by 0 bases, the J end by 6 bases, with 11 bases between. Germline CDR1 and CDR2: LNHNV and YYDKDF (reference sequence). CDR3 length equals 14 residues. Use of 60 Vbeta and 13 Jbeta primers characterized the PCR. This table comes from immunoSEQ multiplex PCR, and its TCRdb copy is limited to in-frame clones, with some not included. The data contain about 130,000 clones, 85% of them singletons. The sequence was collected from a woman younger than 45 in good health and CMV-seropositive. The sequenced material came from PBMCs. This rearrangement joins TRBV15 to TRBJ1-2; weak D call: TRBD1 (5 bases). CDR3 loop: CATSRDQGFHGYTF. CDR3 in DNA: TGTGCCACCAGCAGAGATCAGGGTTTCCATGGCTACACCTTC.